This passage covers 24 T cell receptor beta chains from one sample sequenced in a study of T cells in Graves' hyperthyroidism and ophthalmopathy. The TCR beta CDR3 regions underwent amplification using RNA transcripts as the source. A set of HTBI primers served as the primers for a first-round RT-PCR of the TCR CDR3. TCRdb passed the multiplex PCR reads through MiXCR, listing each CDR3 protein once. Among approximately 490,000 distinct CDR3 sequences listed, 20% to 25% were seen once. The sequenced sample was blood. These receptors all stem from a woman between 65 and 79 years old with Graves' ophthalmopathy.

The rearrangement joins TRBV20-1 to TRBJ2-7; D not certain. The CDR3 has 13 residues. CDR1 DFQATT and CDR2 SNEGSKA come from the germline V gene (reference sequence). Trimming removed 6 bases from V and 4 bases from J, with 16 bases in between. CDR3 in amino acids: CSAPRLDPYEQYF. CDR3 DNA sequence: TGCAGTGCCCCCCGGCTAGACCCTTACGAGCAGTACTTC.

The V call is TRBV15, the J call TRBJ1-5, with TRBD1 as a possible D gene (6 bases). CDR3 length: 18 residues. Germline CDR1 reads LNHNV; CDR2 reads YYDKDF (reference sequence). V lost 1 base and J 5 bases, leaving 21 bases between the germline ends. CDR3 protein: CATSRGGAINHRDQPQHF. For the CDR3, the DNA is TGTGCCACCAGCAGAGGGGGGGCCATCAACCACCGAGATCAGCCCCAGCATTTT.

V usage is TRBV7-9 and J usage is TRBJ2-5; D is ambiguous. The length of the CDR3 is 13 residues. CDR1 is SEHNR and CDR2 is FQNEAQ in the germline V gene (reference sequence). The V end was cut by 5 bases, the J end by 0 bases, with 7 bases between. The CDR3 sequence is CASSQRNQETQYF. The CDR3 DNA follows: TGTGCCAGCAGCCAGAGAAACCAAGAGACCCAGTACTTC.

There are many counts of this clonotype. The chain recombines TRBV7-2 with TRBJ1-6; TRBD1 matches 7 bases. The CDR3 has 14 amino acids. CDR1 and CDR2 (germline): SGHTA, FQGNSA. J gave up 8 bases and V 1 base, and 2 bases lay outside the gene matches. CDR3 sequence: CASSLGDRYSPLHF. CDR3 nucleotides: TGTGCCAGCAGCTTAGGGGACAGATATTCACCCCTCCACTTT.

The chain has TRBV5-4 and TRBJ2-5, with D perhaps TRBD1 (5 bases). There are 15 residues in the CDR3. Germline values: CDR1 SGHNT, CDR2 YYREEE (reference sequence). Trimming removed 0 bases from V and 0 bases from J, with 9 bases in between. DNA for the CDR3: TGTGCCAGCAGCTTGGCGTCAGGGTACCAAGAGACCCAGTACTTC. This sequence encodes CASSLASGYQETQYF.

This clonotype appeared once. V gene TRBV4-3 combines with J gene TRBJ2-2, with D perhaps being TRBD1 or TRBD2 (5 bases each). The V end lost 3 bases, the J end lost 6 bases, and 14 bases lay between the germline ends. This CDR3 has 15 residues. Germline V CDR1 and CDR2: LGHNA, YSLEER. The CDR3 sequence: CASSQVSRGAGELFF. The CDR3 coding sequence is TGCGCCAGCAGCCAGGTTTCGAGAGGGGCCGGGGAGCTGTTTTTT.

This clonotype appeared a few times. This rearrangement joins TRBV10-1 to TRBJ2-2; 9 bases match TRBD2. The CDR3 sequence is 15 residues long. CDR1 is WNHNN and CDR2 is SYGVQD in the germline V gene (reference sequence). V trimming: 5 bases; J trimming: 1 base; junction bases outside the gene matches: 2. CDR3 DNA: TGCGCCAGCAGTAAGACTAGCGGGAACACCGGGGAGCTGTTTTTT. This translates into CASSKTSGNTGELFF.

This clonotype was counted many times. The V gene is TRBV7-8, the J gene TRBJ2-7; 7 bases fit TRBD1. This CDR3 spans 17 amino acids. Per germline, CDR1 SGHVS and CDR2 FQNEAQ. The trim removed 2 bases at V and 1 base at J, leaving 11 bases unmatched. The CDR3, as DNA: TGTGCCAGCAGCTTAACGCCAGACAGGGACGGGTCCTACGAGCAGTACTTC. Residues: CASSLTPDRDGSYEQYF.

The V and J genes are TRBV7-2 and TRBJ2-7; D possibly uses TRBD1 or TRBD2 (5 bases each). The V gene lost 6 bases and the J gene lost 9 bases, with 21 bases spanning the gap. CDR3 size: 14 residues. CDR1 SGHTA and CDR2 FQGNSA come from the germline V gene. The chain's CDR3 is CASRAGTRATGQYF. The CDR3 region has the DNA TGTGCCAGCAGAGCCGGGACCCGGGCTACGGGGCAGTACTTC.

This clonotype was counted many times. Written as DNA, the CDR3 is TGTGCCAGCAGTTTGGACGCCAGACCGAACACTGAAGCTTTCTTT. As protein: CASSLDARPNTEAFF. The chain employs TRBV27 and TRBJ1-1; D not certain. Germline values: CDR1 MNHEY, CDR2 SMNVEV (reference sequence). With 3 bases removed from V and 1 base from J, the gap between germline ends came to 12 bases. The CDR3 sequence is 15 residues long.

In its sample, this clonotype was seen many times. The chain carries TRBV7-3 and TRBJ2-2; D remains unclear. Per germline, CDR1 SGHTA and CDR2 FQGTGA. Trimming shortened V by 3 bases and J by 0 bases, and 5 bases separated the two germline ends. The CDR3 spans 14 residues. CDR3 DNA sequence: TGTGCCAGCAGCTTGGGTGCGAACACCGGGGAGCTGTTTTTT. This translates into CASSLGANTGELFF.

This clonotype was observed a few times. J is TRBJ2-2 and V is TRBV3-1; 7 bases are a match to TRBD2. V trimming: 6 bases; J trimming: 0 bases; junction bases outside the gene matches: 7. The CDR3 totals 16 residues. CDR1 is LGHDT, CDR2 YNNKEL, per germline (reference sequence). CDR3 in amino acids: CASSRNGLANTGELFF. CDR3 bases: TGTGCCAGCAGTCGCAATGGACTAGCGAACACCGGGGAGCTGTTTTTT.

This clonotype appeared many times. V gene TRBV7-2 combines with J gene TRBJ2-2; D possibly uses TRBD1 or TRBD2 (5 bases each). Trimming removed 5 bases from V and 6 bases from J, with 19 bases in between. The CDR3 contains 16 residues. CDR1 and CDR2 from the germline V gene are SGHTA and FQGNSA. CDR3 coding DNA: TGTGCCAGCAGCCAAGGGACCGCGCCCCGCGCCGGGGAGCTGTTTTTT. Its protein product is CASSQGTAPRAGELFF.

This clonotype has only a few counts. This chain uses TRBV7-8 with TRBJ1-1; weak D call: TRBD1 (5 bases). The V gene's germline CDR1 is SGHVS and CDR2 FQNEAQ. The length of the CDR3 is 13 residues. V shed 4 bases and J shed 8 bases, with 14 bases lying between them. CDR3 bases: TGTGCCAGCAGCTCACCGGGGGGTCGGGAAGCTTTCTTT. It encodes CASSSPGGREAFF.

The gene calls are TRBV20-1 and TRBJ1-2; no clear D. In germline, CDR1 is DFQATT, CDR2 SNEGSKA (reference sequence). The CDR3 sequence is 13 residues long. Trimming removed 5 bases at V and 6 bases at J, with 16 bases between. In DNA, the CDR3 is TGCAGTGCTGGCCGGGGATTACGGGATGGCTACACCTTC. Its protein product is CSAGRGLRDGYTF.

The chain has TRBV6-5 and TRBJ1-3; D is perhaps TRBD1 (5 bases). V was clipped by 2 bases and J by 2 bases, with 16 bases between them. There are 17 residues in the CDR3. Germline V gene sequence: CDR1 MNHEY, CDR2 SVGAGI. CDR3: CASSYGGTAAAGNTIYF. The DNA for the CDR3 is TGTGCCAGCAGTTACGGGGGAACGGCCGCAGCTGGAAACACCATATATTTT.

This clonotype was counted a few times. The DNA for the CDR3 is TGTGCCAGCAGTGAATTTAGGGCGGAATCTGGGTACGAGCAGTACTTC. Translating it yields CASSEFRAESGYEQYF. The chain uses TRBV2 and TRBJ2-7; D is unclear. Germline V gives CDR1 SNHLY, CDR2 FYNNEI. V was pared by 2 bases and J by 4 bases, with 18 bases between. The CDR3 extends over 16 amino acids.

The chain links TRBV6-2 or TRBV6-3 to TRBJ2-7; no definite D call. The CDR3 is 13 amino acids. Germline CDR1 MNHEY, CDR2 SVGEGT. V was trimmed by 6 bases and J by 5 bases, leaving 14 bases between them. The DNA of the CDR3 is TGTGCCAGCAGAAACGGGCCATCCAACGAGCAGTACTTC. Its translation: CASRNGPSNEQYF.

The chain combines TRBV2 with TRBJ2-7, with TRBD2 matching 11 bases. The germline CDR1 and CDR2 sequences are SNHLY and FYNNEI. With V trimmed by 6 bases and J by 2 bases, 3 bases remained unmatched. The CDR3 is 14 residues long. As DNA, the CDR3 is TGTGCCAGCAGGGGACTAGCGGCCACCTACGAGCAGTACTTC. As protein: CASRGLAATYEQYF.

This clonotype was detected a few times. The rearrangement links TRBV7-2 to TRBJ2-7; TRBD2 agrees at 10 bases. CDR1 is SGHTA and CDR2 is FQGNSA in the germline V gene. J was trimmed by 0 bases and V by 4 bases; bases with no gene match: 6. The CDR3 has 16 amino acids. CDR3 nucleotide sequence: TGTGCCAGCAGCTCCCGGACTAGCGGCCGCTCCTACGAGCAGTACTTC. The encoded protein is CASSSRTSGRSYEQYF. Full variable domain (outside the CDR3, taken from reference TRBV7-2 and TRBJ2-7): GAGVSQSPSNKVTEKGKDVELRCDPISGHTALYWYRQSLGQGLEFLIYFQGNSAPDKSGLPSDRFSAERTGGSVSTLTIQRTQQEDSAVYLCASSSRTSGRSYEQYFGPGTRLTVT.

The chain employs TRBV9 and TRBJ2-5; TRBD2 agrees at 8 bases. V lost 0 bases to trimming and J lost 3 bases; unmatched junction nucleotides: 13. The germline V gene has CDR1 SGDLS and CDR2 YYNGEE. The CDR3 is 18 residues long. In DNA form, the CDR3 reads TGTGCCAGCAGCGTAGGATTGACCGCCGGGAGGGGGAAAGAGACCCAGTACTTC. Amino acid sequence: CASSVGLTAGRGKETQYF.

This clonotype was observed a few times. The chain uses TRBV6-2 or TRBV6-3 and TRBJ1-1, with a possible D match to TRBD1 (6 bases). Germline CDR1 is MNHEY and CDR2 is SVGEGT. The CDR3 consists of 14 residues. Trimming shortened V by 7 bases and J by 7 bases, and 19 bases separated the two germline ends. The CDR3 DNA sequence: TGTGCCAGCACCCCACGGGGGGCACGGGTTGAAGCTTTCTTT. It specifies CASTPRGARVEAFF.

With respect to this clonotype: This could be a read error, since a much larger clone is one nucleotide away. This likely comes from a read error, as the CDR3 has no conserved phenylalanine or tryptophan at its end. V is TRBV16 and J is TRBJ1-2; D uncertain. The CDR3 covers 14 residues. Trimming took off 2 bases at V and 5 bases at J, with 12 bases between the two ends. Germline V gene lookup returns CDR1 KGHSY and CDR2 FQNENV. The CDR3 spells CASSQRLSRYGYTL. CDR3 nucleotide sequence: TGTGCCAGCAGCCAACGGTTGAGTAGGTATGGCTACACCCTC.

This clonotype was recorded a few times. The chain has TRBV7-3 and TRBJ2-1; 12 bases match TRBD2. Germline values: CDR1 SGHTA, CDR2 FQGTGA. The V and J ends lost 5 bases and 2 bases, in that order; junction bases with no gene match: 1. CDR3 length: 15 residues. The chain's CDR3 is CASSTSGRPYNEQFF. DNA of the CDR3: TGTGCCAGCAGCACTAGCGGGAGGCCCTACAATGAGCAGTTCTTC.